The sequence of this T cell receptor (beta chain) was determined in a study of early T cells in non-severe SARS-CoV-2 infection. Study-level points and caveats: Reliance on VDJdb matching favored anti-spike CD8 responses; private and CD4 specificities were missed.

TCRdb re-called the 5' RACE reads with MiXCR, one entry per CDR3 protein. The repertoire holds approximately 69,000 distinct CDR3 sequences, with over 10% as singletons. The CDR3 loop spans 12 amino acids. The germline V gene encodes CDR1 SQVTM and CDR2 ANQGSEA. Trimming stripped 0 bases from V and 14 bases from J, with 14 bases between. About this clonotype: Its antigen is still unknown.

The sequencing here drew on whole blood, taken at baseline. V is TRBV29-1 and J is TRBJ2-1; the D gene is possibly TRBD1 (6 bases). This clonotype originated in an adult who was a healthcare worker with PCR-confirmed SARS-CoV-2 infection or an uninfected control (not recorded which). The CDR3 nucleotides read TGCAGCGTTGAAGAAGAGTCACCAGGGGAGTTCTTC. Translation gives CSVEEESPGEFF.